Reported below is one TCR beta chain. Its target is not known. This entry comes from a study of radiotherapy plus CTLA-4 blockade in lung cancer. About the study: The study recorded objective responses in roughly 20% of patients and disease control in about 30%.

Germline V gene data show CDR1 as DFQATT and CDR2 as SNEGSKA (reference sequence). V lost 5 bases and J 5 bases, leaving 4 bases between the germline ends. The CDR3 is 9 amino acids. Notes on the study in general: Researchers report tumor-derived TCR clones expanding in blood after radiotherapy plus ipilimumab.

Chemo-refractory metastatic non-small-cell lung cancer patients received focal radiation with ipilimumab CTLA-4 blockade. Measured with immunoSEQ multiplex PCR; TCRdb has only the in-frame clones, and not every one. This table holds fewer than 45,000 clones, approximately 77% found once. This chain uses TRBV20-1 with TRBJ2-7, with D uncertain. The source is a human donor with non-small cell lung cancer who had stable disease on radiotherapy plus ipilimumab. Specimen: peripheral blood, collected from a patient treated with radiotherapy plus ipilimumab. The CDR3, as DNA: TGCAGTGCTGGGCACGAGCAGTACTTC. Protein sequence: CSAGHEQYF.